This T cell receptor (beta chain) emerged from a study of T cells in Graves' hyperthyroidism and ophthalmopathy. The germline gives CDR1 SGHTA, CDR2 FQGNSA. The CDR3 runs to 15 residues. J gave up 4 bases and V 6 bases, and 9 bases lay outside the gene matches. Many counts were recorded for this clonotype. RNA transcripts provided the source from which TCR beta CDR3 regions were amplified. HTBI primers were used for first-round RT-PCR of the TCR CDR3. Via MiXCR, TCRdb re-called the multiplex PCR reads, giving one row per CDR3 protein. The sample holds 600,000 to 750,000 distinct CDR3 sequences, approximately 15% seen once.

Sequenced sample: blood. The clonotype comes from a man aged 45 to 65 with Graves' hyperthyroidism. This chain joins TRBV7-2 and TRBJ2-7, with TRBD2 matching 10 bases. DNA for the CDR3: TGTGCCAGCAGTTCACCGGGACTAGCGATTTACGAGCAGTACTTC. It specifies CASSSPGLAIYEQYF.